These 4 T cell receptor beta chains were sequenced from one sample in a study of circulating and synovial CD4+ cells in juvenile arthritis. Assay: immunoSEQ multiplex PCR; the TCRdb copy retains only in-frame clones and omits some. The table has about 33,000 clones, nearly 95% seen once. Specimen: CD4+ T cells from blood. The origin of the receptors is a human donor with juvenile idiopathic arthritis.

This clone appeared once. The gene calls are TRBV19 and TRBJ2-5, with 7 bases lining up with TRBD1. Germline-derived CDR1 and CDR2 are LNHDA and SQIVND (reference sequence). Trimming took 10 bases from V and 1 from J; bases not matched to a gene: 3. The CDR3 contains 12 residues. CDR3 sequence (DNA): TGTGCCACCGGGACAGTCCAAGAGACCCAGTACTTC. Amino acid sequence: CATGTVQETQYF.

The V and J genes are TRBV6-4 and TRBJ2-7, with 7 positions matching TRBD1. Germline lookup yields CDR1 MRHNA and CDR2 SNTAGT. V was clipped by 7 bases and J by 0 bases; unmatched bases: 3. The CDR3 is made up of 13 amino acids. The CDR3 protein is CASTDRVSYEQYF. The CDR3 DNA reads as TGTGCCAGCACCGACAGGGTCTCCTACGAGCAGTACTTC.

The CDR3 sequence is CAWRNLRQGSYNEQFF. The DNA for the CDR3 is TGTGCCTGGAGAAACCTGCGACAGGGCTCCTACAATGAGCAGTTCTTC. The chain has TRBV30 and TRBJ2-1; TRBD1 matches at 7 bases. V lost 3 bases and J lost 0; bases outside the gene matches: 8. The CDR3 contains 16 residues. Looked up from germline, CDR1 is GTSNPN and CDR2 is SVGIG (reference sequence).

The chain combines TRBV10-3 with TRBJ1-1; 9 bases align to TRBD1. J was trimmed by 5 bases and V by 6 bases; bases with no gene match: 7. Germline V gene lookup returns CDR1 ENHRY and CDR2 SYGVKD. The CDR3 runs to 14 residues. This chain's CDR3 is CAISRDRDYTEAFF. Written as DNA, the CDR3 is TGTGCCATCAGCCGGGACAGGGATTATACTGAAGCTTTCTTT.